Listed below are T cell receptor beta chains from one sample, sequenced in a study of blood T cell repertoires in COVID-19. Repertoires were generated with immunoSEQ multiplex PCR, while TCRdb's copy carries only in-frame clones and drops some. The sample has approximately 270,000 clones; over 75% are singletons. Sequenced input: PBMCs or T cells enriched from blood (not recorded which). The receptors come from a woman in her fifties or sixties who had recovered from COVID-19. Both conserved end residues are part of each CDR3.

v_gene,CDR3aa
TRBV28,CASSLVGTIRKQYF
TRBV2,CASSDLAKNIQYF
TRBV5-1,CASSSSHRASGELFF
TRBV7-9,CASSLTGSGQPQHF
TRBV3-1/TRBV3-2,CASSRRESAYNEQFF
TRBV28,CAIESSNQPQHF
TRBV5-6,CASSETGARTEAFF
TRBV7-2,CASSPVGSGNSYEQYF
TRBV5-6,CASSLQGYSNQPQHF
TRBV19,CASSIWSASGSIDEQFF
TRBV5-1,CASSLASGGETQYF